One T cell receptor beta chain is described in this entry. Its target antigen remains unknown. Per-base qualities were not stored, and no clone one base away is much larger. In total, 630 or so healthy bone marrow donors made up the cohort. At the time of sampling, every cohort member was nominally healthy, though immune exposures that went unrecorded were likely present. The donor tested CMV seronegative, placing the donor among the 352 seronegative members of the cohort. Each donor provided a peripheral blood sample, and peripheral blood mononuclear cells were used for TCR beta sequencing. Genomic DNA extraction from the blood cell samples was performed with the Qiagen DNeasy Blood Extraction Kit. The library was made by the immunoSEQ multiplex PCR assay. The multiplex PCR relied on a mix of 60 forward primers for TCR Vbeta segments and 13 reverse primers for TCR Jbeta segments. Amplification of the CDR3 region of rearranged TCR beta genes was performed with a multiplex PCR assay on genomic DNA. The amplified TCR beta libraries were sequenced on the Illumina HiSeq System as 87-base-pair reads. The published analysis was carried out like this. A later analysis counted tens of millions of unique TCR beta chains across the 650 to 700 repertoires, and approximately 11 million of these chains were shared by at least two donors. Raw reads were error-corrected and collapsed into unique sequences with a nearest-neighbor algorithm that merged closely related sequences to remove PCR and sequencing errors. V, D and J gene segments were assigned by aligning CDR3 sequences to IMGT reference sequences. For a sequence to be retained, a match of at least six nucleotides was required to both a V gene segment and a J gene segment. Rearrangements were classified as productive when the CDR3 lacked stop codons and remained in frame with V and J, and all other rearrangements were classified as non-productive. Following IMGT convention, CDR3 was defined as the stretch from the second conserved V-encoded cysteine to the conserved J-encoded phenylalanine. Sequences without an unambiguous match to a single V gene segment were excluded from the earlier analysis of 450 to 650 of the donors. In an earlier analysis of approximately 610 of the donors, V segments were called functional above 56.7% productive rearrangements and were called segregating when the between-donor standard deviation exceeded 5%. A statistical classification framework was built to diagnose cytomegalovirus status from the catalog of TCR beta chain sequences. In a later analysis, V and J genes were assigned by comparing TCR nucleotide sequences against IMGT/GENE-DB human TR gene sequences. In a later analysis, CDR3 sequences and most-parsimonious VDJ recombination scenarios were assigned using the TCRdist pipeline. A later analysis defined each TCR beta chain by its CDR3 amino acid sequence plus V-gene family, and excluded reads lacking a unique V-gene family. As a way to deal with suspected cross-contamination and a sequencing artifact, a later analysis dropped 450 to 600 nucleotide sequences that were highly shared and had low generation probability. A later analysis calculated a clonal expansion index for each public chain from normalized within-repertoire ranks of inferred template counts. A later analysis computed generation probabilities with a VDJ recombination model fitted to out-of-frame rearrangements, and checked the results against IGoR. In a later analysis, hypergeometric tests were used to score TCR-TCR, TCR-HLA and TCR-CMV co-occurrence, with a repertoire-size bias correction applied to TCR pairs. In a later analysis, false discovery rates were estimated by permuting HLA or CMV assignments 20 times. In a later analysis, co-occurring TCRs were grouped with DBSCAN, and TCRdist sequence similarity was added when clustering was performed within HLA-allele-positive subsets. Repertoires with fewer than 30,000 or more than 120,000 public chains were left out of co-occurrence clustering, as were four to six repertoires with anomalous nucleotide sharing. TCRdb stores this immuneACCESS table with in-frame sequences only. Part of the clones is absent; in the studies checked, under half of the shortfall reflects unresolved V genes, and no reason is known for the rest. That table is the source of V, J and clone size, and D and trimming were worked out from the DNA. Here the sample has approximately 90,000 clones; approximately 77% occur a single time. Around 5% of the sample lies in the top ten.

These data come from a study of cytomegalovirus exposure and HLA in healthy donors (dated by TCRdb to about 2017). For the study in its entirety: An earlier analysis of approximately 640 of the donors reported 250 to 300 Gb of sequence data and some 120 million unique TCR beta sequences from about 179 million T cells. In an earlier analysis of a few hundred of the donors, high-throughput TCR beta sequencing was used to judge whether each TCR beta V gene segment behaved as functional or pseudogenic. The study combined high-throughput TCR immunosequencing, statistical association of individual TCRs with disease status, and machine learning to predict cytomegalovirus infection status. In addition to the first cohort of 666 subjects, a separate validation cohort of approximately 130 different subjects was used. HLA typing covered class I and class II loci at four-digit resolution. The later analysis used no new phenotypic data to find candidate immune exposures, relying instead on TCR beta sequences and their occurrence across donors. Across 398 genotyped donors of the cohort, an average of approximately 220,000 unique TCR beta nucleotide sequences per donor were sequenced, and roughly 20% of those sequences were non-productive. Around 320 gigabases of sequencing data and 70 million to 85 million unique TCR sequences were included in an early release covering about 600 HLA-typed donors. The T cell repertoires of 666 subjects were profiled by immunosequencing and related to cytomegalovirus serostatus. Typing coverage differed by locus: A, B, C, DRB1 and DQB1 were typed in about 629-640 donors, DQA1 in 522, DPA1 in around 600, and DPB1 in approximately 450. Among the roughly 370 genotyped donors, about 83% belonged to the genetic ancestry cluster associated with self-reported Caucasian donors. The study aimed to test whether cataloging public T cell receptors could reveal signatures of past pathogen exposure. Every discovery cohort repertoire had been produced on one sequencing platform. Genome-wide SNP genotypes for about 65% of the roughly 670 donors were used in a later genetic analysis, which treated that subset as a discovery cohort. To study patterns of TCR occurrence, a later analysis re-analyzed previously published TCR beta repertoires from more than 550 donors and added high-resolution HLA genotyping. Donor age, sex, ethnicity and CMV serostatus were collected together with the repertoire data. Four to six DR-DQ haplotypes were handled as single units for association and clustering because linkage in the cohort was strong. Study-wide findings and limitations: In an earlier analysis of some 640 of the donors, most TCR beta V segments were observed in productive rearrangements about 87% or about 30% of the time, broadly matching IMGT annotations. Three of the identified cytomegalovirus-associated TCR beta chains were confirmed in vitro to be specific for cytomegalovirus antigens. Across donors, most TCR sequences were observed very rarely, whereas some public TCRs were present in many individuals. In both the original and validation cohorts, the classifier was reported to diagnose cytomegalovirus status with high specificity and sensitivity. In a later analysis, 15,000 to 20,000 TCR beta sequences were associated with specific HLA alleles at a false discovery rate of 0.05. Some IMGT-functional V segments, including TRBV6-2 and TRBV6-3, could not be distinguished by the 87-base-pair reads and were therefore excluded. Sequencing depth was assumed to be roughly uniform across donors in the presence/absence analyses, though that assumption may not hold. Because HLA typing was missing for some donors at each locus, association tests included only the typed subset. In a later analysis, TCR association rates were found to vary across HLA loci, with the most associated TCRs seen for DRB1 alleles and the fewest for HLA-C alleles. For the cohort, immune exposure information was limited to CMV serostatus. According to a later genetic analysis, donors in an Asian-associated ancestry cluster had fewer N-insertions in productive TCRs than the approximately 670-donor mean. An association between a missense DCLRE1C variant and V-gene and J-gene trimming of TCR beta chains was found in a later genetic analysis and replicated in an independent cohort. Because counts were too low, about 15 rarely observed V segments, including chromosome 9 orphons, were left out of the earlier analysis of some 640 of the donors. Most CMV-associated TCR beta chains appeared to be HLA-restricted in a later analysis, and the HLA associations seemed to be driven largely by CMV exposure. Only TCR beta chains were sequenced in this cohort, and the absence of alpha or paired-chain data limited detectable features. When HLA alleles, especially DR and DQ, strongly co-occurred, TCR associations were difficult to assign to individual alleles. In the study, 150 to 200 TCR beta chains were listed as associated with cytomegalovirus. A cluster of highly shared sequence variants was judged likely to be a technical artifact of the sequencing pipeline. Correlated functional status among segregating V segments might be attributable to linkage disequilibrium, but an unknown experimental factor could not be ruled out. A later analysis found that HLA-associated TCR beta chains were more clonally expanded and had lower generation probabilities than equally common non-associated chains. The authors suggested that the approach could potentially be generalized to other disease states and immunological phenotypes. According to a later analysis, parvovirus B19, influenza, CMV and Epstein-Barr virus appeared linked to several top co-occurrence clusters. A further reported finding was that TCR beta sequences accurately predicted the HLA-A and HLA-B alleles for most subjects in the first cohort.

Inclusive of the bounding cysteine and phenylalanine, the CDR3 is 18 residues long. The DNA shown is the 54-base CDR3, in frame from base 1. The junction shows trimming of 5 bases on V and 2 bases on J, and the gene matches do not reach 18 bases of it. From the germline V gene, CDR1 is SGHRS and CDR2 is YFSETQ. The chain uses TRBV5-1 and TRBJ2-5; 7 central bases correspond to TRBD2. This receptor was taken from a woman aged 40 to 50 in good health and CMV-seronegative. Material: PBMCs. The CDR3 protein is CASSRGLGDSSGQETQYF. The nucleotide sequence reads as follows: TGCGCCAGCAGTCGCGGACTAGGCGACAGTAGCGGGCAAGAGACCCAGTACTTC.